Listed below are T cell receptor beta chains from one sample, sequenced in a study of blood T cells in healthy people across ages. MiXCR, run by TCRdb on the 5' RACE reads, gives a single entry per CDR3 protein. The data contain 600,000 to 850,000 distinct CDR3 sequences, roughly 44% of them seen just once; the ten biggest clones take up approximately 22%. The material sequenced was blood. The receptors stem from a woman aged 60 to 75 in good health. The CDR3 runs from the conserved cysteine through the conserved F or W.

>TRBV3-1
CASSQGLAEAFF
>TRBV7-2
CASSTDGSNTEAFF
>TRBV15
CATSSSYGLAGARGAKNIQYF
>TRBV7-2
CASSPPGLASTDTQYF
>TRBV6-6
CASSGKRYQPQHF
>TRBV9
CASSPSGGAVETQYF
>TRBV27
CASTTGGGSYNEQFF
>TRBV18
CASSLRDGPTTDTQYF
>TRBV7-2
CASSDRERNSPLHF
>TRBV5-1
CASSLEAHNEQFF
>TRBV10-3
CAISETGRVSGANVLTF